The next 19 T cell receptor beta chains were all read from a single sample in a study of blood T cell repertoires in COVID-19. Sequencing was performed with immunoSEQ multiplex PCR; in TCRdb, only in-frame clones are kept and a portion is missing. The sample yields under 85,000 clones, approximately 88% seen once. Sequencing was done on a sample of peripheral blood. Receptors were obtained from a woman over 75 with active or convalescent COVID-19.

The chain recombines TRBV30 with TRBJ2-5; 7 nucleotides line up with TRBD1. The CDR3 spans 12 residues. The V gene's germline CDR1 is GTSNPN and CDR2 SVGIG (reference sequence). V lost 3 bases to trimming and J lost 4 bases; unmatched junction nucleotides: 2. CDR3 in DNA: TGTGCCTGGAGGACAGGGACAGAGACCCAGTACTTC. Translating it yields CAWRTGTETQYF.

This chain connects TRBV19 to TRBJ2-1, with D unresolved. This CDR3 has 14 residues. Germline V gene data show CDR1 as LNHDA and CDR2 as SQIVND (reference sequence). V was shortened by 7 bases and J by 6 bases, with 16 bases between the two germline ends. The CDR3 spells CASKLGSQPNEQFF. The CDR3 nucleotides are TGTGCCAGTAAGCTAGGATCTCAGCCCAATGAGCAGTTCTTC.

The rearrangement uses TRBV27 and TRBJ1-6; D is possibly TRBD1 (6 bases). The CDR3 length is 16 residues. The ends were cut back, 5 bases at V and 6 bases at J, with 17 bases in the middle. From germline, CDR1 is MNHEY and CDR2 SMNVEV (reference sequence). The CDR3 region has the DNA TGTGCCAGCAGTACCTCAGGGGCGCATTTTAATTCACCCCTCCACTTT. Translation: CASSTSGAHFNSPLHF.

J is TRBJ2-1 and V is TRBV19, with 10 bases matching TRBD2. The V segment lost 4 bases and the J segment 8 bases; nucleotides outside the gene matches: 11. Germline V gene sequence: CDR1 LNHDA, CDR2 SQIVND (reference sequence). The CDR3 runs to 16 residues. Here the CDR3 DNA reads TGTGCCAGTAGTAAACTAGCGGGACGCCCCCCCGATGAGCAGTTCTTC. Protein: CASSKLAGRPPDEQFF.

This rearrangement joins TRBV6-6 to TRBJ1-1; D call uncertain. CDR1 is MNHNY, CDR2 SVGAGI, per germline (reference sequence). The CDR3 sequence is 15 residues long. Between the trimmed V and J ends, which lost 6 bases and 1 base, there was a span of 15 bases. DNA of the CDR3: TGTGCCAGCAGCTCAACTTCGTACGGGAACACTGAAGCTTTCTTT. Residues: CASSSTSYGNTEAFF.

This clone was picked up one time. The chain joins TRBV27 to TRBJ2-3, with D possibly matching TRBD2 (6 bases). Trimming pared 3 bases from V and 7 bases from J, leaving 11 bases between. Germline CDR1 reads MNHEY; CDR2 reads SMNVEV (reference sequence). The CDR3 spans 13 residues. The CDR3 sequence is CASSFAGFNTQYF. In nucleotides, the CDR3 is TGTGCCAGCAGTTTCGCGGGATTCAATACGCAGTATTTT.

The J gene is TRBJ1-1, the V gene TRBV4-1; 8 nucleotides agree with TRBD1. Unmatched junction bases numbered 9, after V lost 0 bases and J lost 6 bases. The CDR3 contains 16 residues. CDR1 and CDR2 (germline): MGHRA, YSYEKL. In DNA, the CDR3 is TGCGCCAGCAGCCAAGATCAGTCAGGGGGCGGACCTGAAGCTTTCTTT. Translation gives CASSQDQSGGGPEAFF.

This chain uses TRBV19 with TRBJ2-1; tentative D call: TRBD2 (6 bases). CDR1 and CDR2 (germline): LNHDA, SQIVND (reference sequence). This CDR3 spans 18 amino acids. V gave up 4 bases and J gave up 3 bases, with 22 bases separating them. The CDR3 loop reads CASSRPGLRPRNYNEQFF. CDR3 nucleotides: TGTGCCAGTAGTAGGCCGGGACTGCGACCGCGAAACTACAATGAGCAGTTCTTC.

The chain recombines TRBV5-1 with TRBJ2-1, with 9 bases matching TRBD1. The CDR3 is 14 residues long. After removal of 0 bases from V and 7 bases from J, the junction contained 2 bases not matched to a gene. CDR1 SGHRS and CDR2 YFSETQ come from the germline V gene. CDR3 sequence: CASSLDRGPNEQFF. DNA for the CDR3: TGCGCCAGCAGCTTGGACAGGGGGCCGAATGAGCAGTTCTTC.

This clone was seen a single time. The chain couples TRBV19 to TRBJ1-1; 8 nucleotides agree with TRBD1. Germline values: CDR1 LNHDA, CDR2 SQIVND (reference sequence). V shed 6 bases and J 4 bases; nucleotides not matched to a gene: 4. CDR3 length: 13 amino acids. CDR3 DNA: TGTGCCAGTAGCAACACAGGGGGCACTGAAGCTTTCTTT. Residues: CASSNTGGTEAFF.

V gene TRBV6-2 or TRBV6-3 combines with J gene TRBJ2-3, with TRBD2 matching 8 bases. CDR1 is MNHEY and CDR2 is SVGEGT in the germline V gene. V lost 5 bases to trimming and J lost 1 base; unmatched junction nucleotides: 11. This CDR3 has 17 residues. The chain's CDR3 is CASSPIDGGDGTDTQYF. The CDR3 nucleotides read TGTGCCAGCAGTCCCATCGACGGGGGGGATGGCACAGATACGCAGTATTTT.

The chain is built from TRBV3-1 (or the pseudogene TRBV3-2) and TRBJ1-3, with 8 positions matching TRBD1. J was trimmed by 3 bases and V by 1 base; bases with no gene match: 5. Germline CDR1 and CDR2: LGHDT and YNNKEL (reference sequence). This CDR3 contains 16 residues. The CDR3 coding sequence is TGTGCCAGCAGCCAAGCGGTAGGACAGGGTGGAAACACCATATATTTT. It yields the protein CASSQAVGQGGNTIYF.

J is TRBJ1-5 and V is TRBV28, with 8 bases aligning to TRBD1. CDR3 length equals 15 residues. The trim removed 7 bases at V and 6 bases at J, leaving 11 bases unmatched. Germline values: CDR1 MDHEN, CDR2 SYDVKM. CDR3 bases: TGTGCCAGCACCCCCGGGACAGGACGGCTTCAGCCCCAGCATTTT. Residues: CASTPGTGRLQPQHF.

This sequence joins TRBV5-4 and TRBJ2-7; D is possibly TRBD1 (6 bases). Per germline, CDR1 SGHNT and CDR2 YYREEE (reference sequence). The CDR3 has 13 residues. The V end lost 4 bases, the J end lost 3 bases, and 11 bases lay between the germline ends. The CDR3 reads CASSPGHLYEQYF. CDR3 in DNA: TGTGCCAGCAGCCCGGGACACCTCTACGAGCAGTACTTC.

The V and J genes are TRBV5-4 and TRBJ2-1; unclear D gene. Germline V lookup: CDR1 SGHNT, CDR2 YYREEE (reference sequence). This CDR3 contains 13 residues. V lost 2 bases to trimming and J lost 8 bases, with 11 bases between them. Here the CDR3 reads CASSFIMSDEQFF. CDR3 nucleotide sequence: TGTGCCAGCAGCTTTATTATGTCAGATGAGCAGTTCTTC.

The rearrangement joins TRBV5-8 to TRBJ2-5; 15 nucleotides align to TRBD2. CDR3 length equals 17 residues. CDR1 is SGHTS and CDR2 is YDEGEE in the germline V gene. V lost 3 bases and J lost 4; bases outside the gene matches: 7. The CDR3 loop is CASSSLRTSGGGETQYF. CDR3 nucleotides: TGTGCCAGCAGCTCATTGCGGACTAGCGGGGGGGGAGAGACCCAGTACTTC.

The CDR3 here is CASSNGRGSGNEQFF. The CDR3 nucleotides read TGTGCCAGTAGTAACGGGCGGGGGAGTGGGAATGAGCAGTTCTTC. The chain combines TRBV19 with TRBJ2-1; 7 bases line up with TRBD2. This CDR3 has 15 amino acids. Germline V CDR1 and CDR2: LNHDA, SQIVND (reference sequence). The V and J ends lost 4 bases and 7 bases, in that order; junction bases with no gene match: 10.

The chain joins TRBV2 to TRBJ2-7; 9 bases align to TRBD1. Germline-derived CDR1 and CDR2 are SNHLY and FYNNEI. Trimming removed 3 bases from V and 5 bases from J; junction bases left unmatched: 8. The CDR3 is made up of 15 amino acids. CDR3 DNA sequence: TGTGCCAGCAGTGATCACGGACAGGGGATAAACGAGCAGTACTTC. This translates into CASSDHGQGINEQYF.

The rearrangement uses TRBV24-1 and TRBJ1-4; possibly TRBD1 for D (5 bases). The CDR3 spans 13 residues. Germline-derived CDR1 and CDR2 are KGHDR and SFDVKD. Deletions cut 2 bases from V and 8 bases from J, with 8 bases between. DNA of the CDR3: TGTGCCACCAGTGATTACGGGGGAGAAAAACTGTTTTTT. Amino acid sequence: CATSDYGGEKLFF.